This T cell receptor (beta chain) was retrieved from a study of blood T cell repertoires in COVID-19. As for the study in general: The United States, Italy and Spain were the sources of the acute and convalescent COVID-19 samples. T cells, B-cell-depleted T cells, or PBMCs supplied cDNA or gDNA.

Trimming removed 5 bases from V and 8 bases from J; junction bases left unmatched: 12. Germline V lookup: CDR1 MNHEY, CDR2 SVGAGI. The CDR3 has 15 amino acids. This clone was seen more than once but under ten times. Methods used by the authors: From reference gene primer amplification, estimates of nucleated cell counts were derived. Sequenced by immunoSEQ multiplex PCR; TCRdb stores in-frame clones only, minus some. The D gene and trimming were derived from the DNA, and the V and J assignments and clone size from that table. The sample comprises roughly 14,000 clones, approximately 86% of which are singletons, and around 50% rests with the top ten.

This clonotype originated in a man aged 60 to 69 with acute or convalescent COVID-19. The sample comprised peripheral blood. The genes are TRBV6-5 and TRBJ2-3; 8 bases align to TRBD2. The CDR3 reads CASSLGTRGVGTQYF. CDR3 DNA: TGTGCCAGCAGTCTCGGGACTAGGGGGGTGGGTACGCAGTATTTT.